The rows below give T cell receptor beta chains drawn from one sample of a study of blood T cell repertoires in COVID-19. Sequenced by immunoSEQ multiplex PCR; TCRdb stores in-frame clones only, minus some. The sample includes 50,000 to 60,000 clones, 88% seen only once; the top ten take 8.5%. The sequenced sample was peripheral blood. These receptors came from a man in his sixties with active COVID-19. The CDR3 runs from the conserved cysteine through the conserved F or W. Fields, in order: V gene, clone size, CDR3 length, D gene, J gene, CDR3 protein, CDR3 DNA. A D gene is named only where the DNA matches it firmly. Clone size is given for some rows only: seen once, a few or many times, or a class if the clone is expanded.

TRBV10-3	NA	13	NA	TRBJ2-7	CAISESDSYEQYF	TGTGCCATCAGTGAGTCGGACAGCTACGAGCAGTACTTC
TRBV27	NA	17	NA	TRBJ2-1	CASSLSSSYPPSYEQFF	TGTGCCAGCAGTTTATCGTCATCGTACCCCCCGAGCTATGAGCAGTTCTTC
TRBV6-5	NA	15	NA	TRBJ2-7	CASSFGGGARDEQYF	TGTGCCAGCAGTTTCGGCGGAGGGGCTAGAGACGAGCAGTACTTC
TRBV28	NA	17	NA	TRBJ2-7	CASSLPRVLQEVYEQYF	TGTGCCAGCAGTTTACCGAGGGTGTTACAAGAGGTCTACGAGCAGTACTTC
TRBV27	NA	14	TRBD1	TRBJ2-7	CASIKLTGGYEQYF	TGTGCCAGCATAAAACTCACAGGGGGATACGAGCAGTACTTC
TRBV9	NA	19	TRBD2	TRBJ2-1	CASSVVASGSSGSYNEQFF	TGTGCCAGCAGCGTAGTGGCTAGCGGGAGTAGTGGTTCCTACAATGAGCAGTTCTTC
TRBV2	NA	16	NA	TRBJ2-2	CASSVTRGANTGELFF	TGTGCCAGCAGTGTTACGCGGGGAGCGAACACCGGGGAGCTGTTTTTT
TRBV2	NA	11	NA	TRBJ2-5	CASRVEETQYF	TGTGCCAGCCGTGTAGAAGAGACCCAGTACTTC
TRBV9	NA	12	NA	TRBJ2-3	CASSVALDTQYF	TGTGCCAGCAGCGTAGCTTTGGATACGCAGTATTTT
TRBV27	once	16	TRBD2	TRBJ2-7	CASSLSSGRVPYEQYF	TGTGCCAGCAGTTTATCAAGCGGGAGGGTCCCCTACGAGCAGTACTTC
TRBV12-5	NA	15	NA	TRBJ1-2	CASGFPEGHHYGYTF	TGTGCTAGTGGTTTCCCCGAGGGACATCACTATGGCTACACCTTC
TRBV9	once	16	TRBD2	TRBJ2-2	CASRRTGTSVTGELFF	TGTGCCAGCAGGCGAACCGGGACTAGCGTAACCGGGGAGCTGTTTTTT
TRBV4-1	NA	17	TRBD2	TRBJ2-1	CASRRGLAGGSYNEQFF	TGCGCCAGCAGACGGGGACTAGCGGGAGGGTCCTACAATGAGCAGTTCTTC
TRBV19	NA	16	NA	TRBJ2-3	CASSRADSLFTDTQYF	TGTGCCAGTAGTCGGGCGGACAGTTTGTTCACAGATACGCAGTATTTT
TRBV2	NA	20	TRBD2	TRBJ2-1	CASTRRYWTIGTSGTYEQFF	TGTGCCAGCACCAGGAGATATTGGACGATCGGGACTAGCGGGACCTATGAGCAGTTCTTC
TRBV14	NA	15	NA	TRBJ2-3	CASSRRETSTDTQYF	TGTGCCAGCAGCAGGCGGGAAACTAGCACAGATACGCAGTATTTT
TRBV5-1	NA	13	NA	TRBJ2-7	CASSGGISYEQYF	TGCGCCAGCAGTGGCGGGATCTCCTACGAGCAGTACTTC
TRBV4-1	NA	17	TRBD2	TRBJ2-1	CASSWTRTSGSSYEQFF	TGCGCCAGCAGCTGGACCAGGACTAGCGGGAGTTCCTATGAGCAGTTCTTC
TRBV18	NA	13	TRBD1	TRBJ2-1	CASSQQGIHEQFF	TGTGCCAGCTCACAACAGGGGATCCATGAGCAGTTCTTC
TRBV4-1	few	17	NA	TRBJ2-7	CASSHGGFGDRSYEQYF	TGCGCCAGCAGCCACGGAGGTTTTGGTGACCGCTCCTACGAGCAGTACTTC
TRBV18	NA	13	NA	TRBJ1-2	CASSAGQNYGYTF	TGTGCCAGCTCAGCCGGACAGAACTATGGCTACACCTTC
TRBV5-1	NA	16	NA	TRBJ1-1	CASSLDVTLVRTEAFF	TGCGCCAGCAGCTTGGACGTGACACTAGTACGGACTGAAGCTTTCTTT
TRBV29-1	NA	15	TRBD1	TRBJ2-7	CSVEVPGQGAYEQYF	TGCAGCGTTGAAGTCCCGGGACAGGGAGCCTACGAGCAGTACTTC
TRBV5-1	once	13	NA	TRBJ1-5	CASSSGGGQPQHF	TGCGCCAGCAGCTCCGGAGGAGGCCAGCCCCAGCATTTT
TRBV6-5	NA	15	TRBD1	TRBJ1-1	CATRDRGGGNTEAFF	TGTGCCACCCGGGACAGGGGCGGGGGGAACACTGAAGCTTTCTTT
TRBV21-1	NA	17	NA	TRBJ2-6	CASRGQGIDSGANVLTF	TGTGCCAGCAGGGGACAGGGAATTGACTCTGGGGCCAACGTCCTGACTTTC
TRBV5-1	NA	15	NA	TRBJ1-4	CASSLGPATNEKLFF	TGCGCCAGCAGCTTGGGGCCTGCAACTAATGAAAAACTGTTTTTT